These 26 T cell receptor beta chains came from one sample sequenced in a study of T cell responses to AZD1222 COVID-19 vaccine. TCRdb keeps only in-frame clones here, not all; method: immunoSEQ multiplex PCR. The table lists tens of thousands of clones, roughly 86% of them singletons, with over 8% in the top ten. This specimen was peripheral blood, taken on day 0 of AZD1222 vaccination. These receptors were collected from an adult in good health.

The chain links TRBV7-3 to TRBJ2-7; D tentatively fits TRBD1 or TRBD2 (6 bases each). CDR3 size: 13 residues. CDR1 SGHTA and CDR2 FQGTGA come from the germline V gene. Trimming took off 2 bases at V and 6 bases at J, with 11 bases between the two ends. The CDR3 sequence: CASSLGGLSEQYF. The CDR3 DNA reads TGTGCCAGCAGCTTAGGGGGGCTGTCCGAGCAGTACTTC.

The chain uses TRBV30 and TRBJ1-2; 7 nucleotides align to TRBD1. There are 14 residues in the CDR3. V lost 2 bases, J lost 6 bases, and 9 bases stayed unmatched. Germline V gives CDR1 GTSNPN, CDR2 SVGIG (reference sequence). CDR3 DNA: TGTGCCTGGAGTTCGCTAGGGGGCCGAAATGGCTACACCTTC. This translates into CAWSSLGGRNGYTF.

The gene calls are TRBV18 and TRBJ2-5; D is unresolved. CDR1 is KGHSH, CDR2 LQKENI, per germline. This CDR3 has 17 amino acids. The germline V and J ends were trimmed by 0 bases and 1 base, with 15 bases remaining between them. The CDR3 DNA follows: TGTGCCAGCTCACCACCGTCCGCCGCCGCGTCCCAAGAGACCCAGTACTTC. Its protein product is CASSPPSAAASQETQYF.

This chain connects TRBV3-1 (or the pseudogene TRBV3-2) to TRBJ1-1, with a weak D call TRBD1 (5 bases). The CDR3 totals 16 residues. V lost 1 base, J lost 5 bases, and 17 bases lay in between. Germline CDR1 reads LGHDT; CDR2 reads YNNKEL (reference sequence). This CDR3 is CASSQVLPRDQTEAFF. As DNA, the CDR3 is TGTGCCAGCAGCCAAGTTTTGCCCAGGGACCAGACTGAAGCTTTCTTT.

The chain is built from TRBV6-2 or TRBV6-3 and TRBJ1-2; 7 bases are shared with TRBD1. The CDR3 consists of 14 residues. CDR1 MNHEY and CDR2 SVGEGT come from the germline V gene. The V and J ends lost 2 bases and 7 bases, in that order; junction bases with no gene match: 7. The CDR3 loop reads CASSYDRENSGYTF. CDR3 bases: TGTGCCAGCAGTTACGACAGGGAAAATAGTGGCTACACCTTC.

The rearrangement links TRBV7-9 to TRBJ1-5; maybe TRBD1 (6 bases). This CDR3 is 14 amino acids long. CDR1 SEHNR and CDR2 FQNEAQ come from the germline V gene (reference sequence). V was pared by 6 bases and J by 6 bases, with 15 bases between. CDR3 sequence: CASSPPGAGQPQHF. The CDR3 DNA reads as TGTGCCAGCAGTCCGCCGGGGGCCGGTCAGCCCCAGCATTTT.

The rearrangement uses TRBV7-3 and TRBJ2-1; perhaps TRBD2 as D (6 bases). V was pared by 5 bases and J by 0 bases, with 14 bases between. CDR1 is SGHTA and CDR2 is FQGTGA in the germline V gene. The CDR3 has 16 residues. The CDR3 DNA reads as TGTGCCAGCAGCCTTCTAGCGCCTAGCTCCTACAATGAGCAGTTCTTC. Its protein is CASSLLAPSSYNEQFF.

The chain combines TRBV5-1 with TRBJ2-7, with D perhaps TRBD1 or TRBD2 (5 bases each). The germline V and J ends were trimmed by 4 bases and 0 bases, with 11 bases remaining between them. The CDR3 has 14 residues. Germline V gene sequence: CDR1 SGHRS, CDR2 YFSETQ. CDR3 in DNA: TGCGCCAGCAGCCTCAGGGAGACCTCCTACGAGCAGTACTTC. Translation gives CASSLRETSYEQYF.

The V call is TRBV3-1 (or the pseudogene TRBV3-2), the J call TRBJ2-7, with D perhaps TRBD2 (6 bases). The CDR3 loop spans 15 amino acids. The V end was cut by 4 bases, the J end by 5 bases, with 18 bases between. Looked up from germline, CDR1 is LGHDT and CDR2 is YNNKEL (reference sequence). This CDR3 is CASSRRLEPADEQYF. In DNA, the CDR3 is TGTGCCAGCAGCCGACGACTAGAGCCCGCCGACGAGCAGTACTTC.

With regard to this clone: One end of the junction varies from germline; a read error may be responsible. This chain joins TRBV5-1 and TRBJ1-2, with TRBD1 matching over 9 bases. This CDR3 is 15 amino acids long. CDR1 is SGHRS, CDR2 YFSETQ, per germline. The CDR3 bases are TGCGCCAGCACCTTGGGAGGGACAGGGCGATATGGCTACACCTTC. Translating it yields CASTLGGTGRYGYTF.

The chain employs TRBV28 and TRBJ1-5, with D possibly being TRBD1 (5 bases). The CDR3 contains 12 residues. V was shortened by 6 bases and J by 7 bases, with 10 bases between the two germline ends. CDR1 is MDHEN and CDR2 is SYDVKM in the germline V gene. The CDR3 protein is CASSSGNQPQHF. The CDR3 DNA reads as TGTGCCAGCAGCTCAGGGAACCAGCCCCAGCATTTT. Combining the CDR3 with reference TRBV28 and TRBJ1-5 gives the whole variable domain DVKVTQSSRYLVKRTGEKVFLECVQDMDHENMFWYRQDPGLGLRLIYFSYDVKMKEKGDIPEGYSVSREKKERFSLILESASTNQTSMYLCASSSGNQPQHFGDGTRLSIL.

The rearrangement joins TRBV5-1 to TRBJ2-3; D ambiguous. The CDR3 sequence is 16 residues long. V lost 0 bases to trimming and J lost 4 bases, with 15 bases between them. Germline V gene lookup returns CDR1 SGHRS and CDR2 YFSETQ. The CDR3 sequence: CASSLAQIAVPDTQYF. The CDR3 bases are TGCGCCAGCAGCTTGGCCCAAATAGCAGTGCCAGATACGCAGTATTTT. Filled out from reference TRBV5-1 and TRBJ2-3, the complete variable domain reads KAGVTQTPRYLIKTRGQQVTLSCSPISGHRSVSWYQQTPGQGLQFLFEYFSETQRNKGNFPGRFSGRQFSNSRSEMNVSTLELGDSALYLCASSLAQIAVPDTQYFGPGTRLTVL.

CDR3 loop: CASSPRPGTEKHNEQFF. CDR3 DNA sequence: TGTGCCAGCAGCCCTCGTCCTGGGACAGAAAAACACAATGAGCAGTTCTTC. The J gene is TRBJ2-1, the V gene TRBV21-1; the table names TRBD1, a call not compared with the DNA. TRBV21-1 is an annotated pseudogene. This CDR3 is built from 17 residues.

The V call is TRBV23-1, the J call TRBJ1-1, with 7 bases fitting TRBD1. TRBV23-1 is given ORF status, its function remaining uncertain. This CDR3 contains 17 residues. Trimming removed 7 bases from V and 1 base from J; junction bases left unmatched: 15. CDR3 DNA sequence: TGCGCCAGCAATCAGGGACGACAGGGATCGTCGAACACTGAAGCTTTCTTT. This encodes CASNQGRQGSSNTEAFF.

The chain carries TRBV6-2 or TRBV6-3 and TRBJ2-5, with TRBD2 matching over 8 bases. The CDR3 is 14 amino acids. V trimming: 6 bases; J trimming: 7 bases; junction bases outside the gene matches: 10. CDR1 is MNHEY, CDR2 SVGEGT, per germline. Here the CDR3 DNA reads TGTGCCAGCAGCCCACTAGGACTAGCTGCGACCCAGTACTTC. As protein: CASSPLGLAATQYF.

The chain carries TRBV19 and TRBJ1-4; TRBD1 matches 7 bases. Germline V CDR1 and CDR2: LNHDA, SQIVND (reference sequence). The CDR3 has 14 residues. Losses at the gene ends were 7 bases for V and 4 bases for J; bases not matched to a gene: 6. The CDR3 spells CASMTGTDNEKLFF. DNA of the CDR3: TGTGCCAGTATGACAGGGACCGATAATGAAAAACTGTTTTTT.

The chain is built from TRBV18 and TRBJ1-1, with no clear D. The CDR3 sequence is 12 residues long. Trimming took 4 bases from V and 7 from J, leaving 10 bases between them. The germline V gene has CDR1 KGHSH and CDR2 LQKENI. The CDR3 reads CASSQPDGEAFF. In DNA, the CDR3 is TGTGCCAGCTCACAACCCGACGGTGAAGCTTTCTTT.

The rearrangement joins TRBV28 to TRBJ1-5, with D uncertain. Trimming left V 5 bases short and J 6 bases short, with 8 bases between. The CDR3 has 12 residues. Looked up from germline, CDR1 is MDHEN and CDR2 is SYDVKM. The CDR3 DNA follows: TGTGCCAGCAGTACGCCCGGTCAGCCCCAGCATTTT. This sequence encodes CASSTPGQPQHF.

V and J are TRBV9 and TRBJ2-7; 14 nucleotides agree with TRBD2. The trim removed 3 bases at V and 1 base at J, leaving 9 bases unmatched. Per germline, CDR1 SGDLS and CDR2 YYNGEE. The CDR3 has 18 amino acids. CDR3 bases: TGTGCCAGCAGCGGTCACAAAGGGACTAGCGGGGGTTCCTACGAGCAGTACTTC. Translation gives CASSGHKGTSGGSYEQYF.

The rearrangement uses TRBV9 and TRBJ2-7; no clear D. The ends were cut back, 2 bases at V and 6 bases at J, with 9 bases in the middle. This CDR3 spans 12 amino acids. Germline V gives CDR1 SGDLS, CDR2 YYNGEE. In DNA form, the CDR3 reads TGTGCCAGCAGCGTCGCCAATACCGAGCAGTACTTC. It yields the protein CASSVANTEQYF.

The J gene is TRBJ2-1, the V gene TRBV19; a weak D match, TRBD1 (5 bases). The CDR3 has 12 amino acids. V lost 1 base and J lost 8, with 6 bases in between. Germline V gene lookup returns CDR1 LNHDA and CDR2 SQIVND (reference sequence). The DNA for the CDR3 is TGTGCCAGTAGTATAGTACAGGATGAGCAGTTCTTC. This encodes CASSIVQDEQFF.

This clone has just one count. An end of the junction does not agree with germline; a read error may underlie this. The chain recombines TRBV10-3 with TRBJ1-3; D perhaps matches TRBD1 (6 bases). The CDR3 extends over 17 amino acids. Germline V gives CDR1 ENHRY, CDR2 SYGVKD. CDR3 sequence reads: CATSPKGQLVSGNTIYF. CDR3 nucleotides: TGTGCCACCAGTCCCAAAGGACAGTTGGTCTCTGGAAACACCATATATTTT.

The V call is TRBV6-8, the J call TRBJ1-1; D not certain. This CDR3 spans 13 amino acids. CDR1 and CDR2 (germline): MNHGY, SAAAGT. V was clipped by 6 bases and J by 6 bases, with 14 bases between them. CDR3 coding DNA: TGTGCCAGCAGGAACTTCTGGGTCCCTGAAGCTTTCTTT. Protein sequence: CASRNFWVPEAFF.

The chain has TRBV7-2 and TRBJ1-2; weak D call: TRBD1 (6 bases). The CDR3 length is 15 residues. Germline V gene data show CDR1 as SGHTA and CDR2 as FQGNSA. Trimming left V 5 bases short and J 4 bases short, with 17 bases between. CDR3 sequence: CASSATQGWFYGYTF. The CDR3 coding sequence is TGTGCCAGCAGCGCTACACAGGGTTGGTTCTATGGCTACACCTTC.

The chain uses TRBV6-4 and TRBJ2-7, with D tentatively TRBD1 (6 bases). Germline-derived CDR1 and CDR2 are MRHNA and SNTAGT. CDR3 length: 14 amino acids. Trimming shortened V by 7 bases and J by 9 bases, and 22 bases separated the two germline ends. CDR3 loop: CASNLRGILRRQYF. CDR3 bases: TGTGCCAGCAATCTCAGGGGTATCTTACGGCGGCAGTACTTC.

The J gene is TRBJ1-2, the V gene TRBV11-2; D uncertain. This CDR3 comprises 15 residues. Germline loops: CDR1 SGHAT, CDR2 FQNNGV. Trimming left V 0 bases short and J 4 bases short, with 12 bases between. CDR3 region: CASSLEGRGGYGYTF. Here the CDR3 DNA reads TGTGCCAGCAGCTTAGAAGGACGGGGTGGCTATGGCTACACCTTC.